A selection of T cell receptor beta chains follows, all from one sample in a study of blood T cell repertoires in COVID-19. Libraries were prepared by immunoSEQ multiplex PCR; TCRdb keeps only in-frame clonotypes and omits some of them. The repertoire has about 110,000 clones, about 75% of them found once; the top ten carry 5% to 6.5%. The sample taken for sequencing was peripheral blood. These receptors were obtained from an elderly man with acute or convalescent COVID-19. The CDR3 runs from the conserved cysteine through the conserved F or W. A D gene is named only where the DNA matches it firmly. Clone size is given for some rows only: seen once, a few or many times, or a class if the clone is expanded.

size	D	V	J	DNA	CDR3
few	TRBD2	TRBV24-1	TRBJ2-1	TGTGCCACCAGTGACCCCGCAGGGAGGGGGTTCTTC	CATSDPAGRGFF
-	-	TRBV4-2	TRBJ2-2	TGTGCCAGCAGCCAAGCATCTCCAGCGAACACCGGGGAGCTGTTTTTT	CASSQASPANTGELFF
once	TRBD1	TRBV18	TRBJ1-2	TGTGCCAGCTCACCGCCGGGACAGGAGAACATTGGCTACACCTTC	CASSPPGQENIGYTF
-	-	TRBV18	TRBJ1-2	TGTGCCAGCTCACTTAGTCGCTTCGGCTACACCTTC	CASSLSRFGYTF
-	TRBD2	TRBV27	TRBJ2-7	TGTGCCAGCCACGGGGCGAGCGGGGGCTTCTACGAGCAGTACTTC	CASHGASGGFYEQYF
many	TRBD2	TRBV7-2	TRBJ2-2	TGTGCCAGCAGCCCGACGACTAGCGGGGTGCCCGGGGAGCTGTTTTTT	CASSPTTSGVPGELFF
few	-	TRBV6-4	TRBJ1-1	TGTGCCAGCAGGATGACGGGGAACACTGAAGCTTTCTTT	CASRMTGNTEAFF
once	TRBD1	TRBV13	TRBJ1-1	TGTGCCAGCAGCCTTGGGACAGGGGGAGTAACTGAAGCTTTCTTT	CASSLGTGGVTEAFF
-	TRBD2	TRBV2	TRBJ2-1	TGTGCCAGCAGTGAATCTAGCGGGAGGGCCGGTGAGCAGTTCTTC	CASSESSGRAGEQFF
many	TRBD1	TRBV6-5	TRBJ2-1	TGTGCCAGCAGTTCAACAGGGGCCGCTTCCTACAATGAGCAGTTCTTC	CASSSTGAASYNEQFF
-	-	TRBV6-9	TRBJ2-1	TGTGCCAGGGGGTTGAATAGCGCGAACTACAATGAGCAGTTCTTC	CARGLNSANYNEQFF
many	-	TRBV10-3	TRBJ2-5	TGTGCCATCAGAGGAACGGGGGAGACCCAGTACTTC	CAIRGTGETQYF
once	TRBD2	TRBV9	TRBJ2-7	TGTGCCAGCAGCTCCACAACTAGCGGGAGATCATACGAGCAGTACTTC	CASSSTTSGRSYEQYF
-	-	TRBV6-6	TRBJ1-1	TGTGCCAGCAGCAGACAGGAGCAGGGGACTGAAGCTTTCTTT	CASSRQEQGTEAFF
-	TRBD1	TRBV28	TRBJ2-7	TGTGCCAGTTGGACAGGGGTTGGCGAGCAGTACTTC	CASWTGVGEQYF
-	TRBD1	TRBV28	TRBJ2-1	TGTGCCAGCAGAAAGGACAGGGGGTGGCGGAATGAGCAGTTCTTC	CASRKDRGWRNEQFF
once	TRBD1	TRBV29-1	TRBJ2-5	TGCAGCGTTGGGACAGGTGTTGCGACCCAGTACTTC	CSVGTGVATQYF
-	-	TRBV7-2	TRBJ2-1	TGTGCCAGCAGCTTAGCGCAGGCCGAATACAATGAGCAGTTCTTC	CASSLAQAEYNEQFF
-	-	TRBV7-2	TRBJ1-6	TGTGCCAGCAGCTTAGGTGTCAGGAATAATTCACCCCTCCACTTT	CASSLGVRNNSPLHF
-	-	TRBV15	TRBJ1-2	TGTGCCACCAGCAGTTTGGGCCAGGGGCGAGGCTACACCTTC	CATSSLGQGRGYTF
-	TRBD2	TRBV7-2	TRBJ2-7	TGTGCCAGCAGCTTAGCGGGAGGGCCAGTTTACGAGCAGTACTTC	CASSLAGGPVYEQYF
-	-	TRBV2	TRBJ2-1	TGTGCCAGCAGTGACCCCAGGTCCGTGGATGAGCAGTTCTTC	CASSDPRSVDEQFF
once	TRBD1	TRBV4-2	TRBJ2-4	TGTGCCAGCAGCCAGTCCAGGGCAGGACAGGGGTTGAACATTCAGTACTTC	CASSQSRAGQGLNIQYF
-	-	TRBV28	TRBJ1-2	TGTGCCAGCAGCCCTCGGGGGGAGGTCTATGGCTACACCTTC	CASSPRGEVYGYTF
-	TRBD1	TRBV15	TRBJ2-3	TGTGCCACCGGGGACAGGGGGACAGATACGCAGTATTTT	CATGDRGTDTQYF
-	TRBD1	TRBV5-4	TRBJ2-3	TGTGCCAGCAGCCGAAGTAACAGGGGTGAGGATACGCAGTATTTT	CASSRSNRGEDTQYF
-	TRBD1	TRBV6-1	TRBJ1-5	TGTGCCAGCAGTGAGAACAGGGGAAGCAATCAGCCCCAGCATTTT	CASSENRGSNQPQHF
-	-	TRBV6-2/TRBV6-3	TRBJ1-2	TGTGCCAGCAGTTACTCGGAGGGGAGTTCCTATGGCTACACCTTC	CASSYSEGSSYGYTF
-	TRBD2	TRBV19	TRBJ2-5	TGTGCCAGTAGTATATCTAGCGGGAGGGAGACCCAGTACTTC	CASSISSGRETQYF
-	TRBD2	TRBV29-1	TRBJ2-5	TGCAGCGTTGATGGGACTAGTACTTCCCCTCGGGAGACCCAGTACTTC	CSVDGTSTSPRETQYF
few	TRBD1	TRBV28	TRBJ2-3	TGTGCCAGCAAGCCCGGGACAGTCACAGATACGCAGTATTTT	CASKPGTVTDTQYF
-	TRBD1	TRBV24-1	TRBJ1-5	TGTGCCACCGGGACAGCTTCCTTCAATCAGCCCCAGCATTTT	CATGTASFNQPQHF
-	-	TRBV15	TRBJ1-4	TGTGCCACCAGCAGAGCAGGCATCGGTGAAAAACTGTTTTTT	CATSRAGIGEKLFF
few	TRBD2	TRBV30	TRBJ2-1	TGTGCCTGGAGTCCGGGGGGACGGGAGCAGTTCTTC	CAWSPGGREQFF
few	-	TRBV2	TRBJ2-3	TGTGCCAGCAGTGACAGGTCAGATACGCAGTATTTT	CASSDRSDTQYF
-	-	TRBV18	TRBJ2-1	TGTGCCAGCTCATCGGGAATCGTGTACAATGAGCAGTTCTTC	CASSSGIVYNEQFF
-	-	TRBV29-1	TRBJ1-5	TGCAGCGCCCAAGACAGTAGCAATCAGCCCCAGCATTTT	CSAQDSSNQPQHF
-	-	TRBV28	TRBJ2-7	TGTGCCAGCACCCCAGGGCGGAGAGACGAGCAGTACTTC	CASTPGRRDEQYF
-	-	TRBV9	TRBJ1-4	TGTGCCAGCAGCCCCCGACAGGAGGTTAATGAAAAACTGTTTTTT	CASSPRQEVNEKLFF
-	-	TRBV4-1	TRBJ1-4	TGCGCCAGCAGCCGTCTAGGGGTTGCAACTAATGAAAAACTGTTTTTT	CASSRLGVATNEKLFF
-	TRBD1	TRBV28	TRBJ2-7	TGTGCCAGCAGTCCGGGCCCAGGACAGGGGGAGGACGAGCAGTACTTC	CASSPGPGQGEDEQYF
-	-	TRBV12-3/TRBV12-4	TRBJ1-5	TGTGCCAGCAGACTTAAACAGAATCAGCCCCAGCATTTT	CASRLKQNQPQHF
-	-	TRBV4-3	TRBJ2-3	TGCGCCAGCAGCCAAGATGACAGTACAGATACGCAGTATTTT	CASSQDDSTDTQYF
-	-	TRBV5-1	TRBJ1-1	TGCGCCAGCAGGGTAGAGGGCACTGAAGCTTTCTTT	CASRVEGTEAFF
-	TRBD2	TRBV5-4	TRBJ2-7	TGTGCCAGCAGCCGCGGGGGTACCGACGAGCAGTACTTC	CASSRGGTDEQYF
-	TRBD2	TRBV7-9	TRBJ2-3	TGTGCCAGCAGCCATACTAGCGGGAGCGGTTCAGATACGCAGTATTTT	CASSHTSGSGSDTQYF